Listed below are T cell receptor beta chains from one sample, sequenced in a study of blood T cell repertoires in COVID-19. Clones were sequenced by immunoSEQ multiplex PCR, and TCRdb holds only the in-frame ones, with some missing. The sample carries hundreds of thousands of clones, 70% to 90% recorded once. Sequenced sample: PBMCs or T cells enriched from blood (not recorded which). All receptors derive from a woman aged 40 to 50 with acute COVID-19. The CDR3 runs from the conserved cysteine through the conserved F or W. Each record gives: CDR3 protein, CDR3 DNA, V gene, clone size, D gene, J gene. The D gene is left open where the match is weak. Size is omitted from some rows. Given values are once, few, many or a class for expanded clones.

CDR3aa: CSGANTEAFF; CDR3nt: TGCAGCGGAGCGAACACTGAAGCTTTCTTT; v_gene: TRBV29-1; abundance: NA; d_gene: NA; j_gene: TRBJ1-1
CDR3aa: CASSLDLGLAGDSKAQYF; CDR3nt: TGTGCCAGCAGCTTAGATTTAGGGCTAGCGGGAGATTCAAAGGCCCAGTACTTC; v_gene: TRBV11-3; abundance: NA; d_gene: TRBD2; j_gene: TRBJ2-5
CDR3aa: CASSESSSGEQYF; CDR3nt: TGCGCCAGCAGTGAGTCGTCTAGCGGAGAGCAGTACTTC; v_gene: TRBV10-1; abundance: once; d_gene: TRBD2; j_gene: TRBJ2-7
CDR3aa: CASSPLSNTEAFF; CDR3nt: TGTGCCAGCAGCCCTTTGTCGAACACTGAAGCTTTCTTT; v_gene: TRBV7-9; abundance: NA; d_gene: NA; j_gene: TRBJ1-1
CDR3aa: CASSQTDRDPEAFF; CDR3nt: TGTGCCAGCAGCCAAACCGACAGGGATCCTGAAGCTTTCTTT; v_gene: TRBV14; abundance: many; d_gene: TRBD1; j_gene: TRBJ1-1
CDR3aa: CASSIDREAGNTIYF; CDR3nt: TGTGCCAGTAGTATTGACAGGGAAGCTGGAAACACCATATATTTT; v_gene: TRBV19; abundance: NA; d_gene: TRBD1; j_gene: TRBJ1-3
CDR3aa: CASSDYMRSYEQYF; CDR3nt: TGTGCCAGCAGTGATTATATGAGGTCCTACGAGCAGTACTTC; v_gene: TRBV2; abundance: NA; d_gene: NA; j_gene: TRBJ2-7
CDR3aa: CATSDGDSLYTEAFF; CDR3nt: TGTGCCACCAGTGACGGAGACAGTTTATACACTGAAGCTTTCTTT; v_gene: TRBV24-1; abundance: NA; d_gene: NA; j_gene: TRBJ1-1
CDR3aa: CAISGQPEGNQPQHF; CDR3nt: TGTGCCATCAGTGGACAGCCTGAGGGCAATCAGCCCCAGCATTTT; v_gene: TRBV10-3; abundance: NA; d_gene: NA; j_gene: TRBJ1-5
CDR3aa: CASSPPKTSGSTDTQYF; CDR3nt: TGTGCCAGCTCACCACCGAAGACTAGCGGGAGTACAGATACGCAGTATTTT; v_gene: TRBV18; abundance: once; d_gene: TRBD2; j_gene: TRBJ2-3
CDR3aa: CASSVEAGGGGELFF; CDR3nt: TGTGCCAGCAGCGTAGAGGCAGGGGGAGGCGGGGAGCTGTTTTTT; v_gene: TRBV9; abundance: NA; d_gene: NA; j_gene: TRBJ2-2
CDR3aa: CASTSDRVGETQYF; CDR3nt: TGTGCCAGCACCTCGGACAGGGTGGGAGAGACCCAGTACTTC; v_gene: TRBV6-5; abundance: once; d_gene: TRBD1; j_gene: TRBJ2-5
CDR3aa: CASSKDQGSNQPQHF; CDR3nt: TGTGCCAGTAGCAAAGACCAGGGGAGCAATCAGCCCCAGCATTTT; v_gene: TRBV21-1; abundance: NA; d_gene: NA; j_gene: TRBJ1-5
CDR3aa: CASSNRVTGELFF; CDR3nt: TGTGCCAGCAGCAACAGGGTAACCGGGGAGCTGTTTTTT; v_gene: TRBV13; abundance: NA; d_gene: NA; j_gene: TRBJ2-2
CDR3aa: CAWDPLNANEKLFF; CDR3nt: TGTGCCTGGGATCCTCTAAATGCTAATGAAAAACTGTTTTTT; v_gene: TRBV30; abundance: once; d_gene: NA; j_gene: TRBJ1-4
CDR3aa: CASSQYRAPVTGGVNTEAFF; CDR3nt: TGTGCCAGTAGCCAGTATAGAGCCCCCGTGACAGGGGGCGTGAACACTGAAGCTTTCTTT; v_gene: TRBV19; abundance: NA; d_gene: TRBD1; j_gene: TRBJ1-1
CDR3aa: CASSGGQFRRSYGYTF; CDR3nt: TGTGCCAGCAGCGGGGGACAGTTTCGTCGGAGCTATGGCTACACCTTC; v_gene: TRBV9; abundance: NA; d_gene: TRBD1; j_gene: TRBJ1-2